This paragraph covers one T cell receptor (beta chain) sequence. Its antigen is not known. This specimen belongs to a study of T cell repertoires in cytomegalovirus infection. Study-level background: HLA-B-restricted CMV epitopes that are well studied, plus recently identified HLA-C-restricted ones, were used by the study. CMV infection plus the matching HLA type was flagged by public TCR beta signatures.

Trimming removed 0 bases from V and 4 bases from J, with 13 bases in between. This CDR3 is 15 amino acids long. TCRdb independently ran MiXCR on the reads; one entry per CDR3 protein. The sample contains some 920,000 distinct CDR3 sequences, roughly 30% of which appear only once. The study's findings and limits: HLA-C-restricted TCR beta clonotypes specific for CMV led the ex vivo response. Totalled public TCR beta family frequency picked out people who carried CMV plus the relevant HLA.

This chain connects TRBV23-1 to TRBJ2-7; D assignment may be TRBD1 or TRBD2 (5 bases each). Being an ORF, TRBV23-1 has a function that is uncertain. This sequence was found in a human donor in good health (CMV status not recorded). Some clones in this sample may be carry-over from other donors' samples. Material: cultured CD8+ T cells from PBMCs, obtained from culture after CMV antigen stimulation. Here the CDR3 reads CASSQSTGRIYEQYV. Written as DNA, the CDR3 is TGCGCCAGCAGTCAATCGACGGGACGAATTTACGAGCAGTACGTC.